This passage covers 32 T cell receptor beta chains from one sample sequenced in a study of shared clonotypes between healthy human individuals. Assay used: immunoSEQ multiplex PCR; TCRdb lists only in-frame clones, some missing. The sample yields hundreds of thousands of clones, about 96% seen once. Sequenced input: naive CD4+ T cells sorted from blood. As to subset: CD45RA+ positively selected. Receptors originate from a woman aged 25 to 39 in good health.

CDR3 in DNA: TGTGCCACTCAGGGATTTTACCCCTACGAGCAGTACTTC. Translating gives CATQGFYPYEQYF. The rearrangement joins TRBV6-1 to TRBJ2-7, with TRBD1 as a possible D gene (5 bases). The CDR3 consists of 13 residues. V dropped 10 bases and J dropped 2 bases, with 15 bases sitting between them. The germline gives CDR1 MNHNS, CDR2 SASEGT.

The J gene is TRBJ2-7, the V gene TRBV15; 7 positions agree with TRBD1. The trim removed 0 bases at V and 3 bases at J, leaving 8 bases unmatched. The CDR3 is 16 residues long. CDR1 LNHNV and CDR2 YYDKDF come from the germline V gene (reference sequence). CDR3 loop: CATSRDAGTEVYEQYF. The CDR3 DNA reads as TGTGCCACCAGCAGAGATGCCGGGACAGAGGTCTACGAGCAGTACTTC. The full variable domain, its missing parts supplied by reference TRBV15 and TRBJ2-7, is DAMVIQNPRYQVTQFGKPVTLSCSQTLNHNVMYWYQQKSSQAPKLLFHYYDKDFNNEADTPDNFQSRRPNTSFCFLDIRSPGLGDTAMYLCATSRDAGTEVYEQYFGPGTRLTVT.

The genes are TRBV6-4 and TRBJ1-4; unclear D gene. Germline assignment: CDR1 MRHNA and CDR2 SNTAGT. The length of the CDR3 is 15 residues. V was pared by 5 bases and J by 4 bases, with 14 bases between. CDR3 loop: CASSKLVKGNEKLFF. The CDR3, as DNA: TGTGCCAGCAGTAAATTGGTCAAGGGTAATGAAAAACTGTTTTTT.

This clone was recorded once. The chain combines TRBV27 with TRBJ2-5, with D perhaps TRBD1 (7 bases). V dropped 1 base and J dropped 5 bases, with 17 bases sitting between them. CDR3 length: 16 amino acids. Per the germline V gene, CDR1 is MNHEY and CDR2 is SMNVEV (reference sequence). CDR3 sequence reads: CASSLWFGGGAETQYF. The CDR3 DNA follows: TGTGCCAGCAGTTTATGGTTTGGAGGGGGCGCGGAGACCCAGTACTTC.

The chain couples TRBV18 to TRBJ2-2; no clear D gene. V was trimmed by 1 base and J by 3 bases, leaving 6 bases between them. The CDR3 is 14 amino acids. Germline V gives CDR1 KGHSH, CDR2 LQKENI. The CDR3 loop reads CASSPLQDTGELFF. The CDR3 DNA follows: TGTGCCAGCTCACCACTTCAGGACACCGGGGAGCTGTTTTTT. The entire variable domain, with the rest obtained from reference TRBV18 and TRBJ2-2, is as follows: NAGVMQNPRHLVRRRGQEARLRCSPMKGHSHVYWYRQLPEEGLKFMVYLQKENIIDESGMPKERFSAEFPKEGPSILRIQQVVRGDSAAYFCASSPLQDTGELFFGEGSRLTVL.

This chain uses TRBV7-9 with TRBJ1-1; D not resolved. The CDR3 has 12 amino acids. The V gene's germline CDR1 is SEHNR and CDR2 FQNEAQ (reference sequence). Trimming stripped 3 bases from V and 2 bases from J, with 4 bases between. The chain's CDR3 is CASSFTNTEAFF. The CDR3 nucleotides are TGTGCCAGCAGCTTTACAAACACTGAAGCTTTCTTT.

The chain links TRBV29-1 to TRBJ2-7; D uncertain. The CDR3 totals 11 residues. The V end was cut by 3 bases, the J end by 3 bases, with 6 bases between. Germline loops: CDR1 SQVTM, CDR2 ANQGSEA. The CDR3 nucleotides are TGCAGCGTTGATAACCACTACGAGCAGTACTTC. This gives the protein CSVDNHYEQYF.

This clone was recorded once. The chain carries TRBV5-1 and TRBJ2-7; D is uncertain. This CDR3 spans 13 amino acids. Germline V lookup: CDR1 SGHRS, CDR2 YFSETQ. The V end was cut by 4 bases, the J end by 2 bases, with 10 bases between. Written as DNA, the CDR3 is TGCGCCAGCAGCAAACGGGTCACCTACGAGCAGTACTTC. Translation gives CASSKRVTYEQYF.

The rearrangement links TRBV19 to TRBJ2-3; no firm D call. V was pared by 2 bases and J by 6 bases, with 15 bases between. Germline CDR1 and CDR2: LNHDA and SQIVND (reference sequence). This CDR3 contains 15 residues. In DNA form, the CDR3 reads TGTGCCAGTAGTATAAGTGACGTCCTTCGGGATACGCAGTATTTT. Encoded protein: CASSISDVLRDTQYF. Based on the CDR3 plus reference TRBV19 and TRBJ2-3, the full variable domain is DGGITQSPKYLFRKEGQNVTLSCEQNLNHDAMYWYRQDPGQGLRLIYYSQIVNDFQKGDIAEGYSVSREKKESFPLTVTSAQKNPTAFYLCASSISDVLRDTQYFGPGTRLTVL.

The chain is built from TRBV7-9 and TRBJ1-2, with TRBD1 as a possible D gene (5 bases). Deletions cut 0 bases from V and 5 bases from J, with 7 bases between. The CDR3 extends over 13 amino acids. The germline V gene has CDR1 SEHNR and CDR2 FQNEAQ (reference sequence). The CDR3, as DNA: TGTGCCAGCAGCTTAGCGGGACTATATGGCTACACCTTC. Protein sequence: CASSLAGLYGYTF.

The chain couples TRBV18 to TRBJ1-2, with 11 bases aligning to TRBD1. Germline lookup yields CDR1 KGHSH and CDR2 LQKENI. The CDR3 runs 18 residues. The J segment lost 4 bases and the V segment lost 2 bases, leaving 12 bases of the junction unmatched. The CDR3, as DNA: TGTGCCAGCTCACCAAGGGCGTGGACAGGGGGCGTTGGCTATGGCTACACCTTC. Encoded protein: CASSPRAWTGGVGYGYTF. Filled out from reference TRBV18 and TRBJ1-2, the complete variable domain reads NAGVMQNPRHLVRRRGQEARLRCSPMKGHSHVYWYRQLPEEGLKFMVYLQKENIIDESGMPKERFSAEFPKEGPSILRIQQVVRGDSAAYFCASSPRAWTGGVGYGYTFGSGTRLTVV.

This chain connects TRBV6-5 to TRBJ2-1; D not certain. V dropped 2 bases and J dropped 0 bases, with 8 bases sitting between them. CDR3 length: 15 residues. The germline V gene has CDR1 MNHEY and CDR2 SVGAGI. DNA of the CDR3: TGTGCCAGCAGTTACGGCGCTACCTCCTACAATGAGCAGTTCTTC. Its translation: CASSYGATSYNEQFF.

The J gene is TRBJ1-1, the V gene TRBV5-8; D gene uncertain. This CDR3 is built from 15 residues. V was pared by 4 bases and J by 5 bases, with 18 bases between. Germline-derived CDR1 and CDR2 are SGHTS and YDEGEE. The CDR3 sequence: CASSPRHQKDTEAFF. As DNA, the CDR3 is TGTGCCAGCAGCCCCCGACACCAAAAAGATACTGAAGCTTTCTTT.

The genes are TRBV5-4 and TRBJ1-2; D perhaps matches TRBD1 (5 bases). CDR1 is SGHNT, CDR2 YYREEE, per germline (reference sequence). This CDR3 is built from 16 residues. Trimming pared 4 bases from V and 7 bases from J, leaving 23 bases between. CDR3 coding DNA: TGTGCCAGCAGCGTATTCACCGGGACGGCCCTTGGTGGCTACACCTTC. Translation gives CASSVFTGTALGGYTF.

The chain employs TRBV5-1 and TRBJ2-7, with TRBD2 matching over 7 bases. The germline V gene encodes CDR1 SGHRS and CDR2 YFSETQ. This CDR3 has 13 residues. Trimming cost V 3 bases and J 6 bases; bases outside gene matches: 6. The CDR3 nucleotides are TGCGCCAGCAGCTCGACTAGCTCCGGCGAGCAGTACTTC. It is translated as CASSSTSSGEQYF.

For this clone: This specimen includes other DNA sequences encoding the same CDR3. The chain has TRBV5-1 and TRBJ2-1, with a tentative D call TRBD1 (5 bases). There are 15 residues in the CDR3. CDR1 and CDR2 (germline): SGHRS, YFSETQ. Deletions cut 2 bases from V and 0 bases from J, with 9 bases between. This CDR3 reads CASSLRQSSYNEQFF. For the CDR3, the DNA is TGCGCCAGCAGCTTACGACAGAGCTCCTACAATGAGCAGTTCTTC.

The chain combines TRBV28 with TRBJ1-3; D call uncertain. The V end was cut by 8 bases, the J end by 1 base, with 18 bases between. Germline CDR1 is MDHEN and CDR2 is SYDVKM. The CDR3 has 16 amino acids. CDR3 in amino acids: CASATFRGLSGNTIYF. In DNA form, the CDR3 reads TGTGCCAGCGCGACCTTCCGCGGGCTTTCTGGAAACACCATATATTTT. Combining the CDR3 with reference TRBV28 and TRBJ1-3 gives the whole variable domain DVKVTQSSRYLVKRTGEKVFLECVQDMDHENMFWYRQDPGLGLRLIYFSYDVKMKEKGDIPEGYSVSREKKERFSLILESASTNQTSMYLCASATFRGLSGNTIYFGEGSWLTVV.

The chain carries TRBV5-1 and TRBJ2-5; D unclear. The CDR3 is 14 residues long. Between the trimmed V and J ends, which lost 4 bases and 4 bases, there was a span of 14 bases. The germline gives CDR1 SGHRS, CDR2 YFSETQ. This chain's CDR3 is CASSRVGFVETQYF. CDR3 coding DNA: TGCGCCAGCAGCAGGGTCGGTTTTGTAGAGACCCAGTACTTC.

V and J are TRBV18 and TRBJ1-4; the D is unclear. There are 15 residues in the CDR3. V shed 3 bases and J shed 4 bases, with 12 bases lying between them. Germline V CDR1 and CDR2: KGHSH, LQKENI. CDR3 loop: CASSPGRKLNEKLFF. As DNA, the CDR3 is TGTGCCAGCTCACCGGGGAGGAAACTTAATGAAAAACTGTTTTTT.

The rearrangement joins TRBV28 to TRBJ1-4; D ambiguous. From germline, CDR1 is MDHEN and CDR2 SYDVKM. The CDR3 covers 12 residues. The V end was cut by 7 bases, the J end by 8 bases, with 11 bases between. DNA of the CDR3: TGTGCCAGCACTGGAATGGACGAAAAACTGTTTTTT. Its translation: CASTGMDEKLFF. Combining the CDR3 with reference TRBV28 and TRBJ1-4 gives the whole variable domain DVKVTQSSRYLVKRTGEKVFLECVQDMDHENMFWYRQDPGLGLRLIYFSYDVKMKEKGDIPEGYSVSREKKERFSLILESASTNQTSMYLCASTGMDEKLFFGSGTQLSVL.

The V call is TRBV19, the J call TRBJ1-1, with D unresolved. Per germline, CDR1 LNHDA and CDR2 SQIVND (reference sequence). There are 12 residues in the CDR3. The V and J ends lost 6 bases and 7 bases respectively, with 12 bases between them. In DNA, the CDR3 is TGTGCCAGTAGACTGTACGTGGGTGAAGCTTTCTTT. Amino acids: CASRLYVGEAFF.

The chain is built from TRBV19 and TRBJ2-3; 12 bases match TRBD1. The germline CDR1 and CDR2 sequences are LNHDA and SQIVND (reference sequence). J was trimmed by 7 bases and V by 6 bases; bases with no gene match: 11. The CDR3 totals 16 residues. The CDR3 reads CASRSAGTGGSNTQYF. The CDR3 DNA follows: TGTGCCAGTAGGAGCGCCGGGACAGGGGGCTCAAATACGCAGTATTTT.

The chain's CDR3 is CASSYSIGGFADTQYF. As DNA, the CDR3 is TGTGCCAGCAGTTACTCAATCGGGGGCTTCGCAGATACGCAGTATTTT. The J gene is TRBJ2-3, the V gene TRBV6-5; TRBD1 or TRBD2 may be the D gene (6 bases each). The CDR3 has 16 residues. V dropped 0 bases and J dropped 4 bases, with 14 bases sitting between them. Germline CDR1 reads MNHEY; CDR2 reads SVGAGI.

CDR3 nucleotides: TGTGCCAGCAGTTTATTAGGCAGGGGAGAAGGCGCTGAAGCTTTCTTT. Amino acid sequence: CASSLLGRGEGAEAFF. V gene TRBV27 combines with J gene TRBJ1-1, with D possibly TRBD1 on 6 matching bases. This CDR3 is 16 amino acids long. V lost 1 base to trimming and J lost 6 bases, with 18 bases between them. In germline, CDR1 is MNHEY, CDR2 SMNVEV (reference sequence).

The V gene is TRBV27, the J gene TRBJ2-1; 8 bases agree with TRBD2. The CDR3 loop spans 14 amino acids. Trimming at V came to 4 bases and at J to 8 bases, leaving 7 bases not matched to a gene. Germline CDR1 reads MNHEY; CDR2 reads SMNVEV (reference sequence). This chain's CDR3 is CASSYSGITHEQFF. The CDR3 DNA follows: TGTGCCAGCAGTTATAGCGGGATTACTCATGAGCAGTTCTTC.

This clone has more than one count but fewer than ten. The V gene is TRBV7-2, the J gene TRBJ1-2; TRBD1 agrees at 7 bases. Losses at the gene ends were 5 bases for V and 3 bases for J; bases not matched to a gene: 9. Germline-derived CDR1 and CDR2 are SGHTA and FQGNSA. This CDR3 is built from 15 residues. This CDR3 is CASSTYRGADYGYTF. Written as DNA, the CDR3 is TGTGCCAGCAGCACCTACAGGGGCGCTGACTATGGCTACACCTTC.

V and J are TRBV18 and TRBJ2-1; TRBD2 is a possible D gene (5 bases). This CDR3 contains 13 residues. Deletions cut 3 bases from V and 8 bases from J, with 11 bases between. Germline V gene data show CDR1 as KGHSH and CDR2 as LQKENI. The CDR3 DNA is TGTGCCAGCTCACCGCCCTCCGGGGATGAGCAGTTCTTC. The encoded protein is CASSPPSGDEQFF.

This chain uses TRBV27 with TRBJ2-7; 13 bases map to TRBD2. Looked up from germline, CDR1 is MNHEY and CDR2 is SMNVEV (reference sequence). The V segment lost 5 bases and the J segment 8 bases; nucleotides outside the gene matches: 9. The CDR3 loop spans 15 amino acids. CDR3 sequence reads: CASSPTGTSGNQQYF. In nucleotides, the CDR3 is TGTGCCAGCAGTCCCACTGGGACTAGCGGGAACCAGCAGTACTTC.

The chain couples TRBV6-5 to TRBJ1-6, with 7 positions matching TRBD1. Trimming cost V 2 bases and J 8 bases; bases outside gene matches: 9. This CDR3 spans 16 amino acids. Germline CDR1 is MNHEY and CDR2 is SVGAGI. CDR3 sequence: CASSYVPRDRDSPLHF. The DNA for the CDR3 is TGTGCCAGCAGTTACGTACCCCGGGACAGAGATTCACCCCTCCACTTT.

This chain joins TRBV10-3 and TRBJ1-5; a possible D gene is TRBD1 (5 bases). Germline CDR1 and CDR2: ENHRY and SYGVKD. V was pared by 8 bases and J by 4 bases, with 12 bases between. The CDR3 is 13 amino acids. In DNA, the CDR3 is TGTGCCATCGGGGACGCCGCTAATCAGCCCCAGCATTTT. This gives the protein CAIGDAANQPQHF.

The chain recombines TRBV6-5 with TRBJ1-5; no reliable D call. Germline V gives CDR1 MNHEY, CDR2 SVGAGI. There are 15 residues in the CDR3. The ends were cut back, 5 bases at V and 5 bases at J, with 16 bases in the middle. The CDR3 DNA is TGTGCCAGCAGTAGACTCGTAGGGTTGGATCAGCCCCAGCATTTT. It encodes CASSRLVGLDQPQHF.

This sequence joins TRBV27 and TRBJ1-2, with 10 positions matching TRBD1. Germline trimming cut 5 bases from V and 7 bases from J; bases unmatched to any gene: 7. CDR1 and CDR2 from the germline V gene are MNHEY and SMNVEV (reference sequence). The CDR3 contains 14 residues. This CDR3 is CASSTGTGAGGYTF. Written as DNA, the CDR3 is TGTGCCAGCAGTACAGGGACAGGGGCGGGTGGCTACACCTTC.